The 8 T cell receptor beta chains below were found in one sample sequenced in a study of neurological immune-mediated disorders. TCRdb used MiXCR to reprocess the 5' RACE reads, holding one entry per CDR3 protein. Seen here are 18,000 or so distinct CDR3 sequences, 14% observed once, and the top ten hold 7.8%. The specimen was CD4+ T cells from blood. These receptors were collected from a woman aged 55-69 years with HTLV-1-associated myelopathy (HAM/TSP).

The table lists this clonotype with many counts. The chain uses TRBV4-1 and TRBJ1-1; 7 bases are shared with TRBD1. J gave up 0 bases and V 0 bases, and 1 base lay outside the gene matches. The CDR3 is 15 amino acids. The germline CDR1 and CDR2 sequences are MGHRA and YSYEKL. The CDR3 spells CASSQDRGVNTEAFF. DNA of the CDR3: TGCGCCAGCAGCCAAGACAGGGGGGTGAACACTGAAGCTTTCTTT.

This clonotype has ten or more counts. This chain links TRBV5-8 with TRBJ1-5, with a weak D call TRBD1 (5 bases). Deletions cut 0 bases from V and 1 base from J, with 20 bases between. CDR1 and CDR2 from the germline V gene are SGHTS and YDEGEE. The CDR3 consists of 19 residues. The CDR3 DNA is TGTGCCAGCAGCTTGGGGGGGACGTTGTGGGGGAGGAGCAATCAGCCCCAGCATTTT. This codes for CASSLGGTLWGRSNQPQHF.

This clonotype was seen many times. The CDR3 DNA reads as TGTGCCAGCAGCTTAATTGCCGGGACTAGCATTAACACAGATACGCAGTATTTT. It encodes CASSLIAGTSINTDTQYF. The chain is built from TRBV5-5 and TRBJ2-3; 9 nucleotides agree with TRBD2. The germline CDR1 and CDR2 sequences are SGHKS and YYEKEE (reference sequence). With V trimmed by 2 bases and J by 2 bases, 12 bases remained unmatched. This CDR3 is built from 18 residues.

This clonotype was recorded many times. The V call is TRBV24-1, the J call TRBJ2-3; TRBD2 matches at 14 bases. V was clipped by 2 bases and J by 2 bases; unmatched bases: 2. The CDR3 length is 17 residues. Germline assignment: CDR1 KGHDR and CDR2 SFDVKD. CDR3 loop: CATSDWTSGGLTDTQYF. The CDR3 region has the DNA TGTGCCACCAGTGATTGGACTAGCGGGGGGCTCACAGATACGCAGTATTTT.

At least ten counts were recorded for this clonotype. One end of the junction is discordant with germline, which a read error may explain. The chain couples TRBV5-1 to TRBJ2-2, with D maybe TRBD2 (6 bases). The CDR3 is 16 amino acids. The germline CDR1 and CDR2 sequences are SGHRS and YFSETQ. The CDR3 region has the DNA TGCGCCAGCAGCCCACGGGTCTTTTCGAACACCGGGGAGGTGTTTTTT. As protein: CASSPRVFSNTGEVFF.

By share of the sample, this clonotype is medium-sized. The chain joins TRBV20-1 to TRBJ1-3; D is possibly TRBD1 (6 bases). The germline V and J ends were trimmed by 6 bases and 0 bases, with 12 bases remaining between them. Per germline, CDR1 DFQATT and CDR2 SNEGSKA (reference sequence). The CDR3 sequence is 14 residues long. This CDR3 reads CSALDSLSGNTIYF. CDR3 DNA sequence: TGCAGTGCGTTGGACAGTCTCTCTGGAAACACCATATATTTT.

This clonotype has a single count. The junction does not match germline at one end; this may be a read error. This rearrangement joins TRBV4-1 to TRBJ2-4, with D tentatively TRBD2 (6 bases). CDR1 and CDR2 (germline): MGHRA, YSYEKL. The CDR3 contains 18 residues. The CDR3 is CASIQYPDRERAKNIQYF. The CDR3 DNA reads as TGCGCCAGCATCCAATATCCAGACCGGGAGAGGGCCAAAAACATTCAGTACTTC.

This clonotype was recorded many times. The CDR3 region has the DNA TGCGCCAGCAGCTTGGGAGGCGCCGGGGAGCTGTTTTTT. Protein sequence: CASSLGGAGELFF. The V gene is TRBV5-1, the J gene TRBJ2-2, with D unresolved. The CDR3 covers 13 residues. The germline V gene encodes CDR1 SGHRS and CDR2 YFSETQ. V was shortened by 0 bases and J by 6 bases, with 6 bases between the two germline ends.